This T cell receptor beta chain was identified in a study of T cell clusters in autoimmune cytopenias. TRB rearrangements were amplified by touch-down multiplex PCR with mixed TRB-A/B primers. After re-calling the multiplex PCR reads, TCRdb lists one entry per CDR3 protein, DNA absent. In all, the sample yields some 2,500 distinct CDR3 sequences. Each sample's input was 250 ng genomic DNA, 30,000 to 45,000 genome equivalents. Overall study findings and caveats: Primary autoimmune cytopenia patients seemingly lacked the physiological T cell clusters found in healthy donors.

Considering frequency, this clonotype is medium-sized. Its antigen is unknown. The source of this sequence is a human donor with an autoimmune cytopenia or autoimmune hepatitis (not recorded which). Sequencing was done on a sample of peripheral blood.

CDR3 loop: CAWSVGPVGTGELFF. The genes are TRBV30 and TRBJ2-2; TCRdb proposes TRBD1, but this gene call is untestable without DNA. Germline-derived CDR1 and CDR2 are GTSNPN and SVGIG (reference sequence). The CDR3 covers 15 residues.